Listed below are T cell receptor beta chains from one sample, sequenced in a study of blood T cells in healthy people across ages. TCRdb recomputed calls from the 5' RACE reads with MiXCR, one row per CDR3 protein. The data show about 1.4 million distinct CDR3 sequences, 59% seen once. Sequencing input: blood. These receptors were obtained from a man aged 18 to 29 in good health. The CDR3 runs from the conserved cysteine through the conserved F or W. D genes are given only for firm matches. Not every row has a clone size; where given, it reads once, few, many or a size class.

>TRBJ2-3|-|TRBV6-6|-
CASEAGTAPWSTDTQYF
TGTGCCAGCGAGGCGGGGACTGCCCCTTGGAGCACAGATACGCAGTATTTT
>TRBJ2-5|-|TRBV14|-
CASSQKYSRETQYF
TGTGCCAGCAGCCAGAAGTATTCGCGAGAGACCCAGTACTTC
>TRBJ2-1|TRBD2|TRBV12-3/TRBV12-4|-
CASSSGLAGIHEQFF
TGTGCCAGCAGTTCGGGACTAGCGGGGATTCATGAGCAGTTCTTC
>TRBJ1-6|-|TRBV6-6|-
CASENPAQGIPPLHF
TGTGCCAGTGAAAACCCTGCACAGGGCATTCCACCCCTCCACTTT
>TRBJ2-7|TRBD2|TRBV14|-
CASSQWTSDYEQYF
TGTGCCAGCAGCCAATGGACTAGCGACTACGAGCAGTACTTC
>TRBJ2-7|-|TRBV4-1|-
CASSQLGQAVHEQYF
TGCGCCAGCAGCCAGCTAGGGCAGGCGGTACACGAGCAGTACTTC
>TRBJ1-4|-|TRBV6-5|few
CASRGVEKLFF
TGTGCCAGCAGGGGGGTCGAAAAACTGTTTTTT
>TRBJ2-1|TRBD1|TRBV6-1|-
CASSEEGTGGSEQFF
TGTGCCAGCAGTGAAGAGGGGACAGGGGGGTCTGAGCAGTTCTTC
>TRBJ2-7|-|TRBV20-1|-
CSASNEQYF
TGCAGTGCTAGTAACGAGCAGTACTTC
>TRBJ2-7|TRBD1|TRBV4-1|few
CASSPDRIHEQYF
TGCGCCAGCAGCCCGGACAGGATCCACGAGCAGTACTTC
>TRBJ2-7|-|TRBV6-5|-
CASMSLAGAFYEQYF
TGTGCCAGCATGTCTTTGGCGGGGGCCTTCTACGAGCAGTACTTC
>TRBJ2-5|TRBD1|TRBV29-1|-
CSSAGTGEETQYF
TGCAGCTCAGCCGGGACAGGGGAGGAGACCCAGTACTTC
>TRBJ1-1|TRBD1|TRBV12-3/TRBV12-4|-
CASRFTGKSLVEQGSGTEAFF
TGTGCCAGCAGGTTCACAGGGAAGTCACTCGTCGAACAGGGGTCGGGCACTGAAGCTTTCTTT
>TRBJ2-7|TRBD1|TRBV5-1|-
CASSLFPRTGDTHEQYF
TGCGCCAGCAGCTTGTTCCCCCGGACAGGGGATACCCACGAGCAGTACTTC
>TRBJ2-7|-|TRBV20-1|-
CSAKGQTTYEQYF
TGCAGTGCCAAGGGGCAGACGACCTACGAGCAGTACTTC
>TRBJ2-7|TRBD2|TRBV29-1|-
CSARGGVLGYEQYF
TGCAGCGCACGCGGGGGGGTGTTGGGCTACGAGCAGTACTTC
>TRBJ2-5|TRBD2|TRBV7-9|once
CASSKIAGGKETQYF
TGTGCCAGCAGCAAAATAGCGGGGGGGAAAGAGACCCAGTACTTC
>TRBJ2-3|TRBD2|TRBV7-2|-
CASSSSILAGGRTDTQYF
TGTGCCAGCAGCTCGTCGATACTAGCGGGAGGACGCACAGATACGCAGTATTTT
>TRBJ2-3|TRBD2|TRBV7-2|-
CASSLSSAGGGTDTQYF
TGTGCCAGCAGCTTATCGAGTGCGGGAGGTGGAACAGATACGCAGTATTTT
>TRBJ2-1|-|TRBV12-3/TRBV12-4|-
CASSLYVDEQFF
TGTGCCAGCAGTCTCTACGTGGATGAGCAGTTCTTC
>TRBJ1-1|-|TRBV24-1|-
CAIRRPLLNTEAFF
TGTGCCATCCGGCGACCGTTATTGAACACTGAAGCTTTCTTT
>TRBJ1-4|-|TRBV4-1|-
CASSQGWQLFF
TGCGCCAGCAGCCAAGGGTGGCAACTGTTTTTT
>TRBJ2-7|-|TRBV4-2|-
CASSQGAGITYEQYF
TGTGCCAGCAGCCAGGGGGCAGGGATTACCTACGAGCAGTACTTC
>TRBJ2-3|TRBD1|TRBV2|-
CASIRQGARKDTQYF
TGTGCCAGCATTAGACAGGGGGCGCGAAAAGATACGCAGTATTTT
>TRBJ2-3|TRBD2|TRBV12-5|-
CASGLVLGLAGGLGRDTQYF
TGTGCTAGTGGTTTGGTACTAGGACTAGCGGGAGGACTCGGGAGAGATACGCAGTATTTT
>TRBJ2-3|-|TRBV29-1|-
CSVALDTQYF
TGCAGCGTCGCACTAGATACGCAGTATTTT
>TRBJ1-5|-|TRBV13|few
CASSLQGSGQPQHF
TGTGCCAGCAGTTTACAGGGCAGCGGTCAGCCCCAGCATTTT
>TRBJ2-4|-|TRBV12-3/TRBV12-4|-
CATQAGKLGNIQYF
TGTGCCACCCAGGCCGGGAAGCTCGGAAACATTCAGTACTTC
>TRBJ2-3|-|TRBV25-1|-
CASSSEGLGAGSTDTQYF
TGTGCCAGCAGTTCTGAGGGGTTGGGAGCGGGTAGCACAGATACGCAGTATTTT
>TRBJ1-5|-|TRBV20-1|-
CSARHKGVQPQHF
TGCAGTGCTAGACATAAGGGGGTTCAGCCCCAGCATTTT
>TRBJ2-7|TRBD2|TRBV10-3|few
CAISGLAGNRSYEQYF
TGTGCCATCAGTGGACTAGCGGGGAACCGCTCCTACGAGCAGTACTTC
>TRBJ2-7|-|TRBV14|-
CASSQALGLLYEQYF
TGTGCCAGCAGCCAAGCCCTGGGACTGCTCTACGAGCAGTACTTC
>TRBJ2-3|-|TRBV6-5|-
CASSYTHHLADTQYF
TGTGCCAGCAGTTACACCCACCATTTGGCAGATACGCAGTATTTT
>TRBJ2-4|TRBD1|TRBV13|-
CASSKGQKNIQYF
TGTGCCAGCAGCAAGGGACAGAAAAACATTCAGTACTTC
>TRBJ2-7|-|TRBV12-3/TRBV12-4|-
CASSLREVNEQYF
TGTGCCAGCAGTTTGAGGGAGGTCAACGAGCAGTACTTC
>TRBJ2-7|TRBD2|TRBV27|-
CASSLLDGRGYEQYF
TGTGCCAGCAGTCTCCTCGACGGGAGGGGTTACGAGCAGTACTTC
>TRBJ2-1|-|TRBV29-1|-
CSVGVREQFF
TGCAGCGTTGGGGTGCGGGAGCAGTTCTTC
>TRBJ2-7|-|TRBV4-3|few
CASSQALVGSYEQYF
TGCGCCAGCAGCCAAGCTCTAGTCGGTTCCTACGAGCAGTACTTC
>TRBJ2-5|TRBD2|TRBV19|-
CASSSGGDETQYF
TGTGCCAGTTCTAGCGGGGGGGACGAGACCCAGTACTTC
>TRBJ2-3|-|TRBV20-1|once
CSAKSTRGATDTQYF
TGCAGTGCTAAGTCAACCCGTGGGGCCACAGATACGCAGTATTTT
>TRBJ2-1|TRBD2|TRBV6-5|-
CASRLGYTSGNNEQFF
TGTGCCAGCAGGTTAGGGTACACTAGCGGGAACAATGAGCAGTTCTTC
>TRBJ2-7|-|TRBV29-1|-
CSVGSQGYYEQYF
TGCAGCGTTGGTTCCCAAGGGTACTACGAGCAGTACTTC
>TRBJ1-1|-|TRBV6-6|few
CASNFRANEAFF
TGTGCCAGCAATTTCAGGGCAAATGAAGCTTTCTTT
>TRBJ2-7|TRBD1|TRBV4-1|few
CASSPTGFPYEQYF
TGCGCCAGCAGCCCGACAGGGTTTCCCTACGAGCAGTACTTC
>TRBJ2-1|-|TRBV14|-
CASSRSGSKVNEQFF
TGTGCCAGCAGCCGGTCGGGATCCAAGGTCAATGAGCAGTTCTTC
>TRBJ1-2|-|TRBV4-1|-
CASSQEVYGYTF
TGCGCCAGCAGCCAAGAAGTCTATGGCTACACCTTC
>TRBJ2-5|TRBD2|TRBV29-1|few
CSVEDPAAGGQETQYF
TGCAGCGTTGAAGATCCCGCCGCGGGGGGGCAAGAGACCCAGTACTTC
>TRBJ2-3|TRBD1|TRBV6-1|-
CASSKTGDPDTQYF
TGTGCCAGCAGCAAGACAGGGGACCCAGATACGCAGTATTTT